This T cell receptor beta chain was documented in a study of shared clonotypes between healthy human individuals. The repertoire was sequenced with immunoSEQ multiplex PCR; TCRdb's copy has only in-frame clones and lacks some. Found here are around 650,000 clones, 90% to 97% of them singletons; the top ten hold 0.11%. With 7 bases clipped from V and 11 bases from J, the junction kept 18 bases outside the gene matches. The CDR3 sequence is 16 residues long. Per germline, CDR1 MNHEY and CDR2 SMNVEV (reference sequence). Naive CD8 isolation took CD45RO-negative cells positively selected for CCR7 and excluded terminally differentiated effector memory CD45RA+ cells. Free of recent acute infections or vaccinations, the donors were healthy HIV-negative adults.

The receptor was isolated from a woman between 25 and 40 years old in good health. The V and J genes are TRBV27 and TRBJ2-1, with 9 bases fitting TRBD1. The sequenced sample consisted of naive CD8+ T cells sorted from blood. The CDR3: CASKPTQGARPPQQFF. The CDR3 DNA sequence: TGTGCCAGCAAACCTACACAGGGGGCGCGACCCCCGCAGCAGTTCTTC.